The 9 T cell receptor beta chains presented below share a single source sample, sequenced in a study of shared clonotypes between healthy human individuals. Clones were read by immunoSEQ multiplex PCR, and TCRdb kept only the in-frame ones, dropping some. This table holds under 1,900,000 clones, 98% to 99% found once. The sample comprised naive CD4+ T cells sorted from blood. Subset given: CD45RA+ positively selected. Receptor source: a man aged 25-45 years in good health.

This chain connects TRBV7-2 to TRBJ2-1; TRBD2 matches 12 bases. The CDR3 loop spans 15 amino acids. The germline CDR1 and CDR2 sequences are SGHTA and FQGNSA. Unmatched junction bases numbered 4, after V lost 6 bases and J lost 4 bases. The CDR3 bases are TGTGCCAGCAGTCTAGCGGGAGGGCGTTACAATGAGCAGTTCTTC. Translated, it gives CASSLAGGRYNEQFF.

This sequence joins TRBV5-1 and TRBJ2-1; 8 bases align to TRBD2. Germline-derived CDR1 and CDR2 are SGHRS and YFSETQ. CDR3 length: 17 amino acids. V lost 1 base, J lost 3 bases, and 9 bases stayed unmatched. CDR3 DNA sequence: TGCGCCAGCAGCTTGACCGCAGCGGGAGTGAACTACAATGAGCAGTTCTTC. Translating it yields CASSLTAAGVNYNEQFF. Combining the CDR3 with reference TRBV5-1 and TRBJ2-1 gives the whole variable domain KAGVTQTPRYLIKTRGQQVTLSCSPISGHRSVSWYQQTPGQGLQFLFEYFSETQRNKGNFPGRFSGRQFSNSRSEMNVSTLELGDSALYLCASSLTAAGVNYNEQFFGPGTRLTVL.

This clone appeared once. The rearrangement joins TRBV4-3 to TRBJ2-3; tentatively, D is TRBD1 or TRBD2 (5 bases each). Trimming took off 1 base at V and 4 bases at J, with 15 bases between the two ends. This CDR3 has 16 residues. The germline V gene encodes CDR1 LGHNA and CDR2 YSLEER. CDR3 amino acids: CASSQAGTRIADTQYF. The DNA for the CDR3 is TGCGCCAGCAGCCAAGCGGGGACCCGGATCGCAGATACGCAGTATTTT.

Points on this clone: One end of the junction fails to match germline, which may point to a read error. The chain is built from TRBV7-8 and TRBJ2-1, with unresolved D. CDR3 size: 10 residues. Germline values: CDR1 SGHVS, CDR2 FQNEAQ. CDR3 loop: CATSYTEQFF. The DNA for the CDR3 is TGTGCCACCAGCTACACTGAGCAGTTCTTC.

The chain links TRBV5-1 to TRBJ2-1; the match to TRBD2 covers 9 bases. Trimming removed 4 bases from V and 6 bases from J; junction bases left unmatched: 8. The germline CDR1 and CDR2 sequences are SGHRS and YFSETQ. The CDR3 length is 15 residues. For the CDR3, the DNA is TGCGCCAGCAGCCGGGGGCGGGAGGGCCCCAATGAGCAGTTCTTC. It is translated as CASSRGREGPNEQFF.

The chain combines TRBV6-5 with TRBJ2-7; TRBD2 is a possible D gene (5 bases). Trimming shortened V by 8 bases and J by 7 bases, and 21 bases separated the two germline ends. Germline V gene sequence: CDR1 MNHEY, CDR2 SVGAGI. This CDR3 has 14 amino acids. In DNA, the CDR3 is TGTGCCAGCCGTCTGCGGGCCGCCTCGGGGGAGCAGTACTTC. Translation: CASRLRAASGEQYF.

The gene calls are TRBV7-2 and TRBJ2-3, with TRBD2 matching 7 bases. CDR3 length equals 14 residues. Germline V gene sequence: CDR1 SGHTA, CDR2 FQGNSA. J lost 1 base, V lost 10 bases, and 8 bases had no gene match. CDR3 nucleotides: TGTGCCACAGCGAGGACTAGAGGCACAGATACGCAGTATTTT. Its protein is CATARTRGTDTQYF.

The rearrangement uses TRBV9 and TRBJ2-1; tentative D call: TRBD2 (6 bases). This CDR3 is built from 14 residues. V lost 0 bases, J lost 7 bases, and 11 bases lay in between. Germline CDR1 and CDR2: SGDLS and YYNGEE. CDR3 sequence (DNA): TGTGCCAGCAGCGTAGCCGGGAGAGGGAATGAGCAGTTCTTC. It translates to CASSVAGRGNEQFF.

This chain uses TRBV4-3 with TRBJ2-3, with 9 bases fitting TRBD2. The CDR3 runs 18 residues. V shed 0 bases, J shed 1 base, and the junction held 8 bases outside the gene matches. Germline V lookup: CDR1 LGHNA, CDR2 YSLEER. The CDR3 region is CASSQDTAGGPGTDTQYF. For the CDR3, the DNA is TGCGCCAGCAGCCAAGATACGGCGGGAGGGCCTGGCACAGATACGCAGTATTTT.